This TCR beta chain stems from a study of T cell changes during pregnancy in multiple sclerosis (dated by TCRdb to between 2018 and 2021). With regard to the full study: The study examined how the T cell repertoire changed over the course of pregnancy in women with multiple sclerosis.

The library was produced with the immunoSEQ multiplex PCR assay. What TCRdb holds here is the immuneACCESS table cut down to in-frame rearrangements. Part of the clones is not present; checked against another copy, under half of the missing clones reflect an unresolved V gene, and the others are unexplained. A total of about 77,000 clones appear in this sample, just over 90% of them only once. Approximately 2.8% of the sample lies in the top ten. The CDR3 has 18 amino acids, counting the end cysteine and phenylalanine. Kept here is only the CDR3 DNA, which spans 54 bases and is read in frame from base 1. The germline V gene specifies SNHLY as CDR1 and FYNNEI as CDR2. V trim: 6 bases; J trim: 4 bases; unmatched bases: 18. As to this clone: This receptor's antigen is unknown. Base-call qualities are not available, and no considerably larger clone is one nucleotide away.

Rearrangement joined TRBV2 to TRBJ1-3; 7 bases in the junction line up with TRBD1. The sample here was peripheral blood, taken after pregnancy. The clonotype was recovered from a female donor in good health, enrolled as a control in a pregnancy study. The bases read TGTGCCAGCAGGCGCTACGCGAGACAGGGCCGGCGAGGAAACACCATATATTTT. Its translation is CASRRYARQGRRGNTIYF.